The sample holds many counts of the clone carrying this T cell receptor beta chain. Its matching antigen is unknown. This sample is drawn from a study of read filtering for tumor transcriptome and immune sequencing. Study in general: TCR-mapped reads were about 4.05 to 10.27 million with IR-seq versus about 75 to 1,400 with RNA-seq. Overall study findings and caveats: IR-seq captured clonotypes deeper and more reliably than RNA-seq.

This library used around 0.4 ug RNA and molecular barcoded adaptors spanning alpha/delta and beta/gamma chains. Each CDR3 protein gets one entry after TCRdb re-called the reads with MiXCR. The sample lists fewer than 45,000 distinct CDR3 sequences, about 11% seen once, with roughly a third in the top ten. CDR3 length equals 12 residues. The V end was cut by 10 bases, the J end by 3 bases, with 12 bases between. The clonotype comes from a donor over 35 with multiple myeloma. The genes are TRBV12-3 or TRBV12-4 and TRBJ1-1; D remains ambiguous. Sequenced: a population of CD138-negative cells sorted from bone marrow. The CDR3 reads CATAVGYTEAFF. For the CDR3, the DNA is TGTGCCACCGCGGTGGGGTACACTGAAGCTTTCTTT.